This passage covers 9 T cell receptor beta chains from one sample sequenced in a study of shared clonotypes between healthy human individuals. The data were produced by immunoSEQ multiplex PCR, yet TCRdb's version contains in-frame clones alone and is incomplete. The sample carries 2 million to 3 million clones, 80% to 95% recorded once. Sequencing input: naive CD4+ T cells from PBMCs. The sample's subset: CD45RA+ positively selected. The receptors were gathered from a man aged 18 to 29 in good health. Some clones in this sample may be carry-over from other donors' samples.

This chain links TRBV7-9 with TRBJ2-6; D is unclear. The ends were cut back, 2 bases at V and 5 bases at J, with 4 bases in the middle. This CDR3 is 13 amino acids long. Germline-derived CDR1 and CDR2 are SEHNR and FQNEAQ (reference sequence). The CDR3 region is CASSLIRANVLTF. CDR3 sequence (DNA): TGTGCCAGCAGCTTAATCCGGGCCAACGTCCTGACTTTC. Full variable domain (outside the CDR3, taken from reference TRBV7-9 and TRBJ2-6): DTGVSQNPRHKITKRGQNVTFRCDPISEHNRLYWYRQTLGQGPEFLTYFQNEAQLEKSRLLSDRFSAERPKGSFSTLEIQRTEQGDSAMYLCASSLIRANVLTFGAGSRLTVL.

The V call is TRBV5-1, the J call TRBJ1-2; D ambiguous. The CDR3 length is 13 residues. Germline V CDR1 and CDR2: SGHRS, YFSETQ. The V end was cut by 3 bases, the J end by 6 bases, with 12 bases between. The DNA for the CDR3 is TGCGCCAGCAGCTCCGCCGGACGGAATGGCTACACCTTC. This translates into CASSSAGRNGYTF.

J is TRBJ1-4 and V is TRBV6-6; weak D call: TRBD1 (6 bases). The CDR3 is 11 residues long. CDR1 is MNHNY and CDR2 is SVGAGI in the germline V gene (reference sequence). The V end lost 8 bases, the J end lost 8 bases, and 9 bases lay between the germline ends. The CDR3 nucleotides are TGTGCCAGCGGGGGCTGGGAAAAACTGTTTTTT. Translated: CASGGWEKLFF.

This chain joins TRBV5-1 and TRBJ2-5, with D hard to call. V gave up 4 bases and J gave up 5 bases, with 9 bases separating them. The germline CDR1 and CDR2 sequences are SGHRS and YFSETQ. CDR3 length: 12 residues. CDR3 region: CASSPLRETQYF. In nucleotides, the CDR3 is TGCGCCAGCAGCCCACTACGGGAGACCCAGTACTTC.

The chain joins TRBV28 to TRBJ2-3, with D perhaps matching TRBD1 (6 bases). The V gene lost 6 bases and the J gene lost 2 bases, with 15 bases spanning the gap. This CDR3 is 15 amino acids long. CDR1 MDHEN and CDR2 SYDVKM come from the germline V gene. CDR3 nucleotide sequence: TGTGCCAGCAGCCCAAGGGGACACTACACAGATACGCAGTATTTT. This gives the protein CASSPRGHYTDTQYF.

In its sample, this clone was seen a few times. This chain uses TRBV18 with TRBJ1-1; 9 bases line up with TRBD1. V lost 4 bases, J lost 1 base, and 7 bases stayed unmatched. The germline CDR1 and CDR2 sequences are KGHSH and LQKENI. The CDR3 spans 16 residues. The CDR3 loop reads CASSHRDRVSNTEAFF. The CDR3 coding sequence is TGTGCCAGCTCACACCGGGACAGGGTATCGAACACTGAAGCTTTCTTT.

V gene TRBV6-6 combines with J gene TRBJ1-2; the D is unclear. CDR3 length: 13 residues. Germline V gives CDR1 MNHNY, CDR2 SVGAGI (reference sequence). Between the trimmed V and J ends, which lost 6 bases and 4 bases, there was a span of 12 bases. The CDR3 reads CASRERTFYGYTF. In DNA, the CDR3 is TGTGCCAGCAGGGAGCGGACTTTCTATGGCTACACCTTC.

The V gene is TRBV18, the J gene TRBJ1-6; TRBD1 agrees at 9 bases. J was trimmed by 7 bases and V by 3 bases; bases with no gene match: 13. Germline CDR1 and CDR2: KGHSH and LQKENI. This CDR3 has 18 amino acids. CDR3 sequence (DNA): TGTGCCAGCTCACCGTCCCGGGACAGGGTTATAAGGAATTCACCCCTCCACTTT. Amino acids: CASSPSRDRVIRNSPLHF.

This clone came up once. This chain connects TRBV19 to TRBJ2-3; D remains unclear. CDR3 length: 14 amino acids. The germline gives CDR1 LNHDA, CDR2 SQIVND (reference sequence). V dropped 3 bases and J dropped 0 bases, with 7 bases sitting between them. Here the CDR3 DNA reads TGTGCCAGTAGTATTGGGATTAGCACAGATACGCAGTATTTT. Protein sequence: CASSIGISTDTQYF. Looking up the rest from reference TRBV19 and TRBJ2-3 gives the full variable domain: DGGITQSPKYLFRKEGQNVTLSCEQNLNHDAMYWYRQDPGQGLRLIYYSQIVNDFQKGDIAEGYSVSREKKESFPLTVTSAQKNPTAFYLCASSIGISTDTQYFGPGTRLTVL.